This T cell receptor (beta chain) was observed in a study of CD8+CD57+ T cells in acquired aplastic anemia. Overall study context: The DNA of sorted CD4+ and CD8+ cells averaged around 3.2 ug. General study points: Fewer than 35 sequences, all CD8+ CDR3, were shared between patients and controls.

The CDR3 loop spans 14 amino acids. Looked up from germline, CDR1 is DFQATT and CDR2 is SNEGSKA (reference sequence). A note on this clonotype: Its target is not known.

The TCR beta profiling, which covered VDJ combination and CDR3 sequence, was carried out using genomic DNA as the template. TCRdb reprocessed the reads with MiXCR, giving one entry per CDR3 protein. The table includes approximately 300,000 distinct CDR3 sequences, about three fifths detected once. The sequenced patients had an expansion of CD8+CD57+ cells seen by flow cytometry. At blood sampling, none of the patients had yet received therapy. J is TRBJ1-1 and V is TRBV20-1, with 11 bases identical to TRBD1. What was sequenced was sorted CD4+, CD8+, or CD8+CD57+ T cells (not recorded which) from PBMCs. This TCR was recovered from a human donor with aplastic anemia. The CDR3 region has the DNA TGCAGCCCGGGACAGGGGGTTAGGATCACTGAAGCTTTCTTT. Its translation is CSPGQGVRITEAFF.